This passage covers 27 T cell receptor beta chains from one sample sequenced in a study of blood T cells in healthy people across ages. Combining a sample-barcoded 5' primer with a J-beta primer mix, a second PCR ran for roughly 7 to 11 cycles. TCRdb reprocessed the 5' RACE reads via MiXCR and lists one record per CDR3 protein. Here the sample spans 650,000 to 1,000,000 distinct CDR3 sequences, around 36% being singletons. Material: blood. The receptors stem from a man younger than 35 in good health.

The gene calls are TRBV4-3 and TRBJ2-1, with 7 nucleotides matching TRBD1. Germline V CDR1 and CDR2: LGHNA, YSLEER. V gave up 0 bases and J gave up 4 bases; unmatched junction bases: 3. The CDR3 runs 15 residues. CDR3 coding DNA: TGCGCCAGCAGCCAAGAGACGGGACAGTACAATGAGCAGTTCTTC. It translates to CASSQETGQYNEQFF.

Regarding this clonotype: This could be a read error, since a much larger clone is one nucleotide away. The chain is built from TRBV6-2 or TRBV6-3 and TRBJ1-2; no clear D. Germline V gene data show CDR1 as MNHEY and CDR2 as SVGEGT. The CDR3 totals 15 residues. V lost 6 bases, J lost 4 bases, and 18 bases lay in between. The DNA for the CDR3 is TGTGCCAGCAGATACCTCCTTGGCCCTGTCTATGGCTACACCTTC. As protein: CASRYLLGPVYGYTF.

The chain carries TRBV6-2 or TRBV6-3 and TRBJ1-5, with 8 bases that match TRBD1. Per germline, CDR1 MNHEY and CDR2 SVGEGT. After removal of 2 bases from V and 0 bases from J, the junction contained 3 bases not matched to a gene. The CDR3 consists of 16 residues. DNA of the CDR3: TGTGCCAGCAGTTACGCCGGGACAGGTAGCAATCAGCCCCAGCATTTT. This codes for CASSYAGTGSNQPQHF.

The genes are TRBV7-2 and TRBJ1-2; D is unclear. Trimming cost V 2 bases and J 8 bases, with 12 bases left between them. CDR1 is SGHTA, CDR2 FQGNSA, per germline. The CDR3 has 13 residues. The CDR3 DNA reads as TGTGCCAGCAGCTTATCTCTCCGGTGGGGCTACACCTTC. Its protein is CASSLSLRWGYTF.

This clonotype was seen more than once but under ten times. The chain recombines TRBV20-1 with TRBJ1-6; D is possibly TRBD1 (6 bases). CDR1 is DFQATT, CDR2 SNEGSKA, per germline (reference sequence). Trimming cost V 4 bases and J 9 bases, with 19 bases left between them. CDR3 length: 15 amino acids. The CDR3 protein is CSATLQGLVTSPLHF. CDR3 in DNA: TGCAGTGCTACCCTACAGGGCTTAGTCACTTCACCCCTCCACTTT.

J is TRBJ1-4 and V is TRBV4-1, with D unresolved. The CDR3 covers 14 residues. Per the germline V gene, CDR1 is MGHRA and CDR2 is YSYEKL. Trimming cost V 2 bases and J 6 bases, with 10 bases left between them. The CDR3 region has the DNA TGCGCCAGCAGCCAACTGAATGGTTATGAAAAACTGTTTTTT. It encodes CASSQLNGYEKLFF.

CDR3 coding DNA: TGCAGTGCTAGAGATCCGAAAGGGCACACTGAAGCTTTCTTT. Translated: CSARDPKGHTEAFF. This rearrangement joins TRBV20-1 to TRBJ1-1; D uncertain. The CDR3 runs 14 residues. Germline CDR1 and CDR2: DFQATT and SNEGSKA (reference sequence). Between the trimmed V and J ends, which lost 0 bases and 3 bases, there was a span of 11 bases.

This clonotype appeared many times. The chain is built from TRBV12-3 or TRBV12-4 and TRBJ2-3, with a possible D match to TRBD2 (6 bases). The CDR3 sequence is 15 residues long. Trimming shortened V by 3 bases and J by 1 base, and 11 bases separated the two germline ends. The CDR3 nucleotides read TGTGCCAGCAGTTTCCGACTAGGAGGCACAGATACGCAGTATTTT. Translated: CASSFRLGGTDTQYF.

This CDR3 is CASREVHYTGELFF. The CDR3 bases are TGTGCCAGCAGGGAGGTGCATTACACCGGGGAGCTGTTTTTT. The J gene is TRBJ2-2, the V gene TRBV2; D might be TRBD2 (5 bases). The V end lost 6 bases, the J end lost 3 bases, and 11 bases lay between the germline ends. Germline-derived CDR1 and CDR2 are SNHLY and FYNNEI. CDR3 length: 14 amino acids.

This clonotype has a count of ten or more. The chain recombines TRBV10-3 with TRBJ2-5; 10 bases are shared with TRBD2. The CDR3 sequence is 16 residues long. Germline-derived CDR1 and CDR2 are ENHRY and SYGVKD. V lost 2 bases, J lost 3 bases, and 6 bases stayed unmatched. The CDR3 loop reads CAISERTSGREETQYF. In DNA form, the CDR3 reads TGTGCCATCAGTGAGCGGACTAGCGGAAGAGAAGAGACCCAGTACTTC.

Details on this clonotype: This may come from a read error, since a much larger clone is one base off. The CDR3 region has the DNA TGTGCCAGCAGACTGATCGTGAACACTGAAGCTTTCTTT. Its translation: CASRLIVNTEAFF. The chain has TRBV12-3 or TRBV12-4 and TRBJ1-1; D is unclear. Trimming left V 6 bases short and J 0 bases short, with 8 bases between. The CDR3 is made up of 13 amino acids.

The chain is built from TRBV10-3 and TRBJ2-3; no definite D call. V was clipped by 10 bases and J by 6 bases, with 11 bases between them. Germline V gene lookup returns CDR1 ENHRY and CDR2 SYGVKD. The CDR3 is 11 residues long. The CDR3 region is CATTTADTQYF. The CDR3 region has the DNA TGTGCCACCACTACGGCGGATACGCAGTATTTT.

The CDR3 region is CSASGGMVDTEAFF. The DNA of the CDR3 is TGCAGTGCTAGTGGTGGGATGGTGGACACTGAAGCTTTCTTT. This sequence joins TRBV20-1 and TRBJ1-1; D gene ambiguous. Per the germline V gene, CDR1 is DFQATT and CDR2 is SNEGSKA (reference sequence). V lost 3 bases and J lost 3, with 14 bases in between. This CDR3 spans 14 amino acids.

A remark on this clonotype: The junction departs from the called germline gene at one end, perhaps through a read error. The chain joins TRBV7-9 to TRBJ2-1; no reliable D call. The CDR3 consists of 10 residues. Germline V gene data show CDR1 as SEHNR and CDR2 as FQNEAQ (reference sequence). CDR3 in DNA: TGTGCCAGCGGCTTAAATGAGCAGTTCTTC. Translating it yields CASGLNEQFF.

This chain connects TRBV20-1 to TRBJ2-5, with 13 nucleotides matching TRBD2. The V gene end was trimmed by 5 bases and the J gene end by 11 bases; junction bases not matched to a gene: 14. Germline V gives CDR1 DFQATT, CDR2 SNEGSKA (reference sequence). The CDR3 is 15 amino acids. CDR3: CSARRLAGGLNEQYF. CDR3 nucleotide sequence: TGCAGTGCTCGCCGACTAGCGGGGGGCCTCAATGAGCAGTACTTC.

The chain couples TRBV6-2 or TRBV6-3 to TRBJ2-7; D is possibly TRBD1 or TRBD2 (5 bases each). This CDR3 region has 14 residues. Trimming took 5 bases from V and 4 from J, leaving 15 bases between them. The germline CDR1 and CDR2 sequences are MNHEY and SVGEGT. The chain's CDR3 is CASSDDGGPYEQYF. CDR3 DNA sequence: TGTGCCAGCAGTGACGATGGGGGACCATACGAGCAGTACTTC.

In its sample, this clonotype was seen many times. This rearrangement joins TRBV12-3 or TRBV12-4 to TRBJ2-3; weak D call: TRBD2 (5 bases). Trimming shortened V by 4 bases and J by 4 bases, and 12 bases separated the two germline ends. This CDR3 spans 14 amino acids. The CDR3 nucleotides read TGTGCCAGCAGTTACCCAGACGGGGCAGATACGCAGTATTTT. It encodes CASSYPDGADTQYF.

The chain carries TRBV5-1 and TRBJ2-1; TRBD2 aligns across 10 bases. Germline V gives CDR1 SGHRS, CDR2 YFSETQ. The CDR3 runs to 14 residues. V shed 3 bases, J shed 13 bases, and the junction held 10 bases outside the gene matches. In nucleotides, the CDR3 is TGCGCCAGCAGCTCCAGCGGGGGGGTAAGCTCACAGTTCTTC. Encoded protein: CASSSSGGVSSQFF.

This clonotype was observed a handful of times. This chain joins TRBV7-9 and TRBJ2-5; TRBD2 agrees at 11 bases. The germline V gene has CDR1 SEHNR and CDR2 FQNEAQ (reference sequence). With 5 bases clipped from V and 9 bases from J, the junction kept 8 bases outside the gene matches. There are 14 residues in the CDR3. The CDR3 protein is CASSLTSGVRAQYF. In nucleotides, the CDR3 is TGTGCCAGCAGCCTGACTAGCGGGGTTAGGGCCCAGTACTTC.

This chain joins TRBV4-1 and TRBJ1-2; possible D gene TRBD1, 5 bases. The CDR3 runs 12 residues. Germline CDR1 MGHRA, CDR2 YSYEKL. The V gene lost 4 bases and the J gene lost 8 bases, with 11 bases spanning the gap. CDR3 coding DNA: TGCGCCAGCAGCCCGGTTGGACACGGCTACACCTTC. It is translated as CASSPVGHGYTF.

A remark on this clonotype: Possible read error: a much larger clone is one base away. This chain links TRBV20-1 with TRBJ1-5; the D gene is possibly TRBD1 (5 bases). The germline V and J ends were trimmed by 5 bases and 2 bases, with 13 bases remaining between them. The CDR3 extends over 14 amino acids. The germline V gene encodes CDR1 DFQATT and CDR2 SNEGSKA (reference sequence). CDR3 sequence (DNA): TGCAGTGCTGGCGGGGCAGCCTGCAATCAGCCCCAGCATTTT. This codes for CSAGGAACNQPQHF.

The V gene is TRBV5-5, the J gene TRBJ2-2, with 8 bases that match TRBD2. V was pared by 9 bases and J by 6 bases, with 19 bases of the junction left unmatched. The CDR3 runs to 17 residues. In germline, CDR1 is SGHKS, CDR2 YYEKEE (reference sequence). CDR3 loop: CATEPGLVDLSPGELFF. DNA for the CDR3: TGTGCCACCGAACCGGGACTAGTTGATTTGTCTCCCGGGGAGCTGTTTTTT.

The sample holds a few counts of this clonotype. The J gene is TRBJ1-1, the V gene TRBV7-9; a weak D match, TRBD1 (6 bases). This CDR3 comprises 13 residues. Germline assignment: CDR1 SEHNR and CDR2 FQNEAQ (reference sequence). V was clipped by 6 bases and J by 3 bases, with 11 bases between them. The CDR3 loop is CASRLGADTEAFF. CDR3 coding DNA: TGTGCCAGCAGATTGGGGGCTGACACTGAAGCTTTCTTT.

This clonotype was counted ten times or more. The chain uses TRBV10-2 and TRBJ2-1, with TRBD2 identical over 10 bases. Germline V gives CDR1 WSHSY, CDR2 SAAADI. The CDR3 totals 14 residues. V shed 4 bases and J 12 bases; nucleotides not matched to a gene: 9. CDR3 sequence: CASSVGTSVMGQFF. Written as DNA, the CDR3 is TGCGCCAGCAGTGTTGGGACTAGCGTGATGGGGCAGTTCTTC.

The V and J genes are TRBV2 and TRBJ2-3, with TRBD2 as a possible D gene (7 bases). The CDR3 spans 16 residues. Germline V CDR1 and CDR2: SNHLY, FYNNEI. V was pared by 2 bases and J by 4 bases, with 16 bases between. The chain's CDR3 is CASSEYGGGRPDTQYF. The DNA for the CDR3 is TGTGCCAGCAGTGAATATGGGGGGGGGCGACCAGATACGCAGTATTTT.

V and J are TRBV4-1 and TRBJ2-7; D is perhaps TRBD2 (5 bases). There are 13 residues in the CDR3. The ends were cut back, 4 bases at V and 3 bases at J, with 10 bases in the middle. CDR1 and CDR2 from the germline V gene are MGHRA and YSYEKL. The CDR3 sequence: CASSLYGNYEQYF. CDR3 coding DNA: TGCGCCAGCAGCCTCTACGGGAACTACGAGCAGTACTTC.

V and J are TRBV4-3 and TRBJ2-2; unclear D gene. The V gene's germline CDR1 is LGHNA and CDR2 YSLEER. The CDR3 totals 17 residues. The V gene lost 0 bases and the J gene lost 2 bases, with 13 bases spanning the gap. The DNA for the CDR3 is TGCGCCAGCAGCCAAGAAAGGTCTGCAGTTAACACCGGGGAGCTGTTTTTT. Its translation: CASSQERSAVNTGELFF.